This TCR beta chain was found in a study of control samples from healthy donors and cancer patients. V gave up 5 bases and J gave up 6 bases; unmatched junction bases: 2. The CDR3 consists of 12 residues. Per germline, CDR1 SEHNR and CDR2 FQNEAQ (reference sequence). TCRdb keeps only in-frame clones here, not all; method: immunoSEQ multiplex PCR. The data hold about 100,000 clones, with around 92% observed a single time. This chain links TRBV7-9 with TRBJ1-2; the match to TRBD1 covers 8 bases. Input material: blood. The receptor's source is a woman between 18 and 29 years old in good health. CDR3 sequence (DNA): TGTGCCAGCAGCCCGACAGGGGATGGCTACACCTTC. Translating it yields CASSPTGDGYTF.